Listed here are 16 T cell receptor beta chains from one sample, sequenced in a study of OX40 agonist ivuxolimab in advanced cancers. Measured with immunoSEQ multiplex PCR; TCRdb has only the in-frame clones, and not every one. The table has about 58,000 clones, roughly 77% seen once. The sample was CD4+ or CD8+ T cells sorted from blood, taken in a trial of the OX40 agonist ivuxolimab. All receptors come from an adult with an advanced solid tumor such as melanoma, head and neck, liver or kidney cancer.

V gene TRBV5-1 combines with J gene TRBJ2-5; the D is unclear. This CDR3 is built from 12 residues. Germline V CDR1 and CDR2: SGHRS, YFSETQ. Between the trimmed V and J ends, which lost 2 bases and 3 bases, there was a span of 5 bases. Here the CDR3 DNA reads TGCGCCAGCAGCTTTACCGAAGAGACCCAGTACTTC. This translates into CASSFTEETQYF.

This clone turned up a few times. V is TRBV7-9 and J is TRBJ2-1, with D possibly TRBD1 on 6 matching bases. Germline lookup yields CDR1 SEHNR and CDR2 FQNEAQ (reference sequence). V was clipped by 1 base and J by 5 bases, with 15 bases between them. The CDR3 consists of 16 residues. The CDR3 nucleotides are TGTGCCAGCAGCTTAGATTTTTATTACAGGGACAATGAGCAGTTCTTC. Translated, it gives CASSLDFYYRDNEQFF.

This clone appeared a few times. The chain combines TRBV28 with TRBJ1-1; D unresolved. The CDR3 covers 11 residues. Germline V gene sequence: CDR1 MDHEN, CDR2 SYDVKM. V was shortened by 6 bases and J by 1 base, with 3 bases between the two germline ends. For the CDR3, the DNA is TGTGCCAGCAGGGAGAACACTGAAGCTTTCTTT. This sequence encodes CASRENTEAFF.

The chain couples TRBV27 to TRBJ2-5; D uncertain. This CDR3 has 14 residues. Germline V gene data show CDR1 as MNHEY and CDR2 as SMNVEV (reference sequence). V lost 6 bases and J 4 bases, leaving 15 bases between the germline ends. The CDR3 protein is CASRNTGLRETQYF. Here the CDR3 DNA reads TGTGCCAGCAGGAATACTGGGCTTCGAGAGACCCAGTACTTC.

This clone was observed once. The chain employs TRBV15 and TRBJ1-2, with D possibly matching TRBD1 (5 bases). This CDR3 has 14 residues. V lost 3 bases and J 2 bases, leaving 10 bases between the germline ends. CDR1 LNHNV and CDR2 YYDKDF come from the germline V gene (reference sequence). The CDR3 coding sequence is TGTGCCACCAGCAGGAGGGACGTGAACTATGGCTACACCTTC. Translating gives CATSRRDVNYGYTF.

CDR3 residues: CASSLGLGGFTDTQYF. CDR3 in DNA: TGTGCCAGCAGCCTCGGACTAGGCGGTTTCACAGATACGCAGTATTTT. This chain joins TRBV7-6 and TRBJ2-3, with TRBD2 identical over 7 bases. This CDR3 is 16 amino acids long. Germline V gene sequence: CDR1 SGHVS, CDR2 FNYEAQ. V lost 5 bases and J lost 2; bases outside the gene matches: 10.

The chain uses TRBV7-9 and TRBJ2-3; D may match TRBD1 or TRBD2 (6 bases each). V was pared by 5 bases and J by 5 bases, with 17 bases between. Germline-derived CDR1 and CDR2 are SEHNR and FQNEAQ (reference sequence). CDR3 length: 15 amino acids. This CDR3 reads CASSPGVGGIDTQYF. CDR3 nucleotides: TGTGCCAGCAGCCCAGGGGTCGGGGGCATAGATACGCAGTATTTT. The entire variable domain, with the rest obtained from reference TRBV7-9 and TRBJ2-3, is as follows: DTGVSQNPRHKITKRGQNVTFRCDPISEHNRLYWYRQTLGQGPEFLTYFQNEAQLEKSRLLSDRFSAERPKGSFSTLEIQRTEQGDSAMYLCASSPGVGGIDTQYFGPGTRLTVL.

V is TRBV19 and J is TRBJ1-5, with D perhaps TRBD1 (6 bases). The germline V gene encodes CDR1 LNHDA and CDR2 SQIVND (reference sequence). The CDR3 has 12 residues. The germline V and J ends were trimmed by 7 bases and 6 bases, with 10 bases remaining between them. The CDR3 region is CASIGGVQPQHF. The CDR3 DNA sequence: TGTGCCAGTATAGGGGGGGTTCAGCCCCAGCATTTT.

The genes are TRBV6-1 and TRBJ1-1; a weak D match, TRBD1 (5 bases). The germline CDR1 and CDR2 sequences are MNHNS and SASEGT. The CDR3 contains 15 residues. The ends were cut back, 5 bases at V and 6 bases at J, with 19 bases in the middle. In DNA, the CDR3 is TGTGCCAGCAGTTCAGAGGGACTTGATGGCGCTGAAGCTTTCTTT. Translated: CASSSEGLDGAEAFF.

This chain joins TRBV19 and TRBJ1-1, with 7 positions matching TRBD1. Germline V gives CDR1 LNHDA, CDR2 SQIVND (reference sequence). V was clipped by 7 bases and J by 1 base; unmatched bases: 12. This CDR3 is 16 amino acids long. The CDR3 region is CASTPRGGSANTEAFF. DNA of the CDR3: TGTGCCAGTACCCCACGAGGGGGCTCAGCGAACACTGAAGCTTTCTTT.

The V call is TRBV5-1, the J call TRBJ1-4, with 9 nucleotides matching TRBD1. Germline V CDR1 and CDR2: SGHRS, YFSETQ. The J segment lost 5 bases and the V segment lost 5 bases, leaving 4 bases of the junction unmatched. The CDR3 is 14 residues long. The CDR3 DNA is TGCGCCAGCAGTTCCGGGACAGGGAATGAAAAACTGTTTTTT. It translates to CASSSGTGNEKLFF.

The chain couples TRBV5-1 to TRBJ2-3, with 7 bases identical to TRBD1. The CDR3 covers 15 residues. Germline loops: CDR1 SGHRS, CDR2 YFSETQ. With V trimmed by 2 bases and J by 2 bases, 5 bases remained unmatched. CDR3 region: CASSFQGQSTDTQYF. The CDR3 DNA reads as TGCGCCAGCAGCTTCCAGGGACAGTCCACAGATACGCAGTATTTT.

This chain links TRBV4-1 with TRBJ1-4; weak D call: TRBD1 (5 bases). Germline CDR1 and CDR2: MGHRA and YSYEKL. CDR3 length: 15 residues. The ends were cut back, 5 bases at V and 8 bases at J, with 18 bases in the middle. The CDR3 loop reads CASSSPGLGGEKLFF. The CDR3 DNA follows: TGCGCCAGCAGCTCCCCCGGGCTCGGGGGGGAAAAACTGTTTTTT.

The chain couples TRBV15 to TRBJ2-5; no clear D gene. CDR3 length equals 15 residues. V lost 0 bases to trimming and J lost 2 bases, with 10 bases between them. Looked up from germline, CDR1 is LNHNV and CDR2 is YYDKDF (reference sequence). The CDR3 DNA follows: TGTGCCACCAGCAGAGATCCGGGCCTACAAGAGACCCAGTACTTC. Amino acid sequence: CATSRDPGLQETQYF.

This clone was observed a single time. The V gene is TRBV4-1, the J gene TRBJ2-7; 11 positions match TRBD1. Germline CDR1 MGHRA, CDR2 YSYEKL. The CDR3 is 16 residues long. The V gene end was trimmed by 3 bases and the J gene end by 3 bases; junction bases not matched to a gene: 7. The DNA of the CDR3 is TGCGCCAGCAGCCAGGCCTCGGGGACAGGGGGCTACGAGCAGTACTTC. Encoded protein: CASSQASGTGGYEQYF.

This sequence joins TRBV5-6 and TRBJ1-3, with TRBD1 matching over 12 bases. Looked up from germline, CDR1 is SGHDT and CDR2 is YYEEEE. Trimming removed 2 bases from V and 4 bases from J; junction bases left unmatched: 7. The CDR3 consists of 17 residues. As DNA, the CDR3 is TGTGCCAGCAGCTTACGGGACAGGGGGCGAGGGGGAAACACCATATATTTT. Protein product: CASSLRDRGRGGNTIYF.